Listed below are T cell receptor beta chains from one sample, sequenced in a study of blood T cell repertoires in COVID-19. Clones were read by immunoSEQ multiplex PCR, and TCRdb kept only the in-frame ones, dropping some. The sample has tens of thousands of clones, 80% seen once. The sample consisted of peripheral blood. These receptors all stem from a woman older than 75 with active or convalescent COVID-19. The CDR3 runs from the conserved cysteine through the conserved F or W. Each record gives: J gene, clone size, D gene, V gene, CDR3 DNA, CDR3 protein. A D gene is named only where the DNA matches it firmly. Clone size is shown for a subset of rows, as once, few, many or a class of expanded clone.

j_gene: TRBJ2-1
abundance: -
d_gene: -
v_gene: TRBV9
CDR3nt: TGTGCCAGCAGCGTAGAGGGGCATGAGCAGTTCTTC
CDR3aa: CASSVEGHEQFF

j_gene: TRBJ2-2
abundance: -
d_gene: -
v_gene: TRBV2
CDR3nt: TGTGCCAGCAGTCAACTAGCTCCCGCGAACACCGGGGAGCTGTTTTTT
CDR3aa: CASSQLAPANTGELFF

j_gene: TRBJ2-1
abundance: once
d_gene: -
v_gene: TRBV7-3
CDR3nt: TGTGCCAGCAGCCGTGGAGGGCCTACGGATGAGCAGTTCTTC
CDR3aa: CASSRGGPTDEQFF

j_gene: TRBJ1-2
abundance: -
d_gene: TRBD1
v_gene: TRBV7-9
CDR3nt: TGTGCCAGCAGCGATGGACAGGGTAACTATGGCTACACCTTC
CDR3aa: CASSDGQGNYGYTF

j_gene: TRBJ2-7
abundance: -
d_gene: -
v_gene: TRBV28
CDR3nt: TGTGCCAGCAGGATGGGGAGGTCCTACGAGCAGTACTTC
CDR3aa: CASRMGRSYEQYF

j_gene: TRBJ2-7
abundance: -
d_gene: TRBD2
v_gene: TRBV11-2
CDR3nt: TGTGCCAGCAGGAACGAGAGCGGGACCCCCTCCTACGAGCAGTACTTC
CDR3aa: CASRNESGTPSYEQYF

j_gene: TRBJ2-1
abundance: -
d_gene: -
v_gene: TRBV2
CDR3nt: TGTGCCAGCAGGGCTAGCGATGAGCAGTTCTTC
CDR3aa: CASRASDEQFF

j_gene: TRBJ2-1
abundance: -
d_gene: TRBD2
v_gene: TRBV28
CDR3nt: TGTGCCAGCAGTCCCCTAGAGCGGGAGATGAACAATGAGCAGTTCTTC
CDR3aa: CASSPLEREMNNEQFF

j_gene: TRBJ1-1
abundance: -
d_gene: -
v_gene: TRBV3-1/TRBV3-2
CDR3nt: TGTGCCAGCAGCCAGTGGGGGGAAAACACTGAAGCTTTCTTT
CDR3aa: CASSQWGENTEAFF

j_gene: TRBJ1-1
abundance: -
d_gene: -
v_gene: TRBV9
CDR3nt: TGTGCCAGCAGCGTCCCGCGAGCTGAAGCTTTCTTT
CDR3aa: CASSVPRAEAFF

j_gene: TRBJ2-1
abundance: few
d_gene: TRBD2
v_gene: TRBV10-3
CDR3nt: TGTGCCATCATCAAAGCTTCGGGACTAGGGGGAAATGAGCAGTTCTTC
CDR3aa: CAIIKASGLGGNEQFF

j_gene: TRBJ2-5
abundance: -
d_gene: -
v_gene: TRBV30
CDR3nt: TGTGCCTGGACGACGCAGGCCCAAGAGACCCAGTACTTC
CDR3aa: CAWTTQAQETQYF

j_gene: TRBJ1-2
abundance: once
d_gene: TRBD1
v_gene: TRBV28
CDR3nt: TGTGCCAGCAGTTCCACCGGGACAGGGGATGGCTACACCTTC
CDR3aa: CASSSTGTGDGYTF

j_gene: TRBJ1-3
abundance: -
d_gene: -
v_gene: TRBV29-1
CDR3nt: TGCAGCGTTCGGAGGGGAGACACCATATATTTT
CDR3aa: CSVRRGDTIYF

j_gene: TRBJ1-1
abundance: -
d_gene: -
v_gene: TRBV5-1
CDR3nt: TGCGCCAGCAGCTTGGCCATGGCAGGGCCCAACACTGAAGCTTTCTTT
CDR3aa: CASSLAMAGPNTEAFF

j_gene: TRBJ2-2
abundance: -
d_gene: -
v_gene: TRBV19
CDR3nt: TGTGCCAGTAGAACATTCAGGGATACCGGGGAGCTGTTTTTT
CDR3aa: CASRTFRDTGELFF

j_gene: TRBJ2-7
abundance: -
d_gene: -
v_gene: TRBV28
CDR3nt: TGTGCCAGCACAACACCAGTTGGCGGTGCCTACGAGCAGTACTTC
CDR3aa: CASTTPVGGAYEQYF

j_gene: TRBJ1-6
abundance: -
d_gene: TRBD1
v_gene: TRBV7-2
CDR3nt: TGTGCCAGCAGCCTTCGGACAGGGACAGGTTCACCCCTCCACTTT
CDR3aa: CASSLRTGTGSPLHF

j_gene: TRBJ2-5
abundance: -
d_gene: TRBD2
v_gene: TRBV7-9
CDR3nt: TGTGCCAGCAGCGCGGGACTAATACAAGAGACCCAGTACTTC
CDR3aa: CASSAGLIQETQYF

j_gene: TRBJ2-7
abundance: few
d_gene: -
v_gene: TRBV19
CDR3nt: TGTGCCAGTAGTCCGCCCGGTTGGTACGAGCAGTACTTC
CDR3aa: CASSPPGWYEQYF

j_gene: TRBJ2-6
abundance: once
d_gene: -
v_gene: TRBV19
CDR3nt: TGTGCCAGTAGTATAGAGGGGAGCTCTGGGGCCAACGTCCTGACTTTC
CDR3aa: CASSIEGSSGANVLTF

j_gene: TRBJ2-7
abundance: -
d_gene: -
v_gene: TRBV6-2/TRBV6-3
CDR3nt: TGTGCCAGCAGTGACTCCGGGACGGACTATGAGCAGTACTTC
CDR3aa: CASSDSGTDYEQYF

j_gene: TRBJ2-5
abundance: -
d_gene: -
v_gene: TRBV19
CDR3nt: TGTGCCAGTAGTTCTTGGGCATGGCAAGAGACCCAGTACTTC
CDR3aa: CASSSWAWQETQYF

j_gene: TRBJ1-2
abundance: -
d_gene: TRBD1
v_gene: TRBV12-5
CDR3nt: TGTGCTAGTGGTTTCCCGGGGGACAGGGAGGGTATCGGGTATGGCTACACCTTC
CDR3aa: CASGFPGDREGIGYGYTF

j_gene: TRBJ1-2
abundance: -
d_gene: -
v_gene: TRBV19
CDR3nt: TGTGCCAGTACCCAGGGGATTTATGGCTACACCTTC
CDR3aa: CASTQGIYGYTF

j_gene: TRBJ1-2
abundance: -
d_gene: -
v_gene: TRBV4-2
CDR3nt: TGTGCCAGCAGCCAAGAAACCAGCTATGGCTACACCTTC
CDR3aa: CASSQETSYGYTF

j_gene: TRBJ1-2
abundance: -
d_gene: -
v_gene: TRBV19
CDR3nt: TGTGCCAGTAGCTCCCTGCGGGGCTACACCTTC
CDR3aa: CASSSLRGYTF

j_gene: TRBJ1-5
abundance: -
d_gene: -
v_gene: TRBV19
CDR3nt: TGTGCCACGAGTTGGGCGGGGAGCAATCAGCCCCAGCATTTT
CDR3aa: CATSWAGSNQPQHF

j_gene: TRBJ1-6
abundance: -
d_gene: -
v_gene: TRBV4-2
CDR3nt: TGTGCCAGCAGCATGGACAGCTATAATTCACCCCTCCACTTT
CDR3aa: CASSMDSYNSPLHF

j_gene: TRBJ2-3
abundance: -
d_gene: TRBD2
v_gene: TRBV19
CDR3nt: TGTGCCAGTAGTATAGGTAGCGGGGGGAGAACCGGCACAGATACGCAGTATTTT
CDR3aa: CASSIGSGGRTGTDTQYF

j_gene: TRBJ2-7
abundance: -
d_gene: TRBD1
v_gene: TRBV6-2/TRBV6-3
CDR3nt: TGTGCCAGCAGTTACAAGCCTGGACAGGCCCCCTACGAGCAGTACTTC
CDR3aa: CASSYKPGQAPYEQYF

j_gene: TRBJ2-5
abundance: -
d_gene: TRBD2
v_gene: TRBV6-5
CDR3nt: TGTGCCAGCAGTTTAGCGGGGGCCGGCCAAGAGACCCAGTACTTC
CDR3aa: CASSLAGAGQETQYF

j_gene: TRBJ1-2
abundance: -
d_gene: TRBD1
v_gene: TRBV4-3
CDR3nt: TGCGCCAGCAGCCAAATCCCTGGGACAGAAGATGGCTACACCTTC
CDR3aa: CASSQIPGTEDGYTF

j_gene: TRBJ1-4
abundance: -
d_gene: -
v_gene: TRBV30
CDR3nt: TGTGCCTGGAGTGGGAGACAGAAGGCCGAAAAACTGTTTTTT
CDR3aa: CAWSGRQKAEKLFF

j_gene: TRBJ2-3
abundance: -
d_gene: -
v_gene: TRBV7-2
CDR3nt: TGTGCCAGCAGCTCTTTACCGGGTTGGGGGCCAGATACGCAGTATTTT
CDR3aa: CASSSLPGWGPDTQYF

j_gene: TRBJ1-6
abundance: -
d_gene: TRBD1
v_gene: TRBV27
CDR3nt: TGTGCCAGCAGTTTTCAGGGGGCGGGTTCACCCCTCCACTTT
CDR3aa: CASSFQGAGSPLHF

j_gene: TRBJ2-3
abundance: -
d_gene: TRBD2
v_gene: TRBV27
CDR3nt: TGTGCCAGCAGTCGACCGGGACTAGCGGCTAGCACAGATACGCAGTATTTT
CDR3aa: CASSRPGLAASTDTQYF

j_gene: TRBJ1-1
abundance: -
d_gene: -
v_gene: TRBV6-6
CDR3nt: TGTGCCAGCAGTTACGGGGCCCGGGTTGCTTTCTTT
CDR3aa: CASSYGARVAFF

j_gene: TRBJ1-1
abundance: few
d_gene: TRBD1
v_gene: TRBV4-2
CDR3nt: TGTGCCAGCAGCCAAGCGGGACAGGGGGCTGAAGCTTTCTTT
CDR3aa: CASSQAGQGAEAFF

j_gene: TRBJ1-2
abundance: -
d_gene: -
v_gene: TRBV6-5
CDR3nt: TGTGCCAGCAGTCAGAGACAAAACTTCTATGGCTACACCTTC
CDR3aa: CASSQRQNFYGYTF

j_gene: TRBJ1-6
abundance: -
d_gene: TRBD1
v_gene: TRBV9
CDR3nt: TGTGCCAGCAGCGCCCCGGGACAGGGAAATTCACCCCTCCACTTT
CDR3aa: CASSAPGQGNSPLHF

j_gene: TRBJ2-1
abundance: -
d_gene: -
v_gene: TRBV3-1/TRBV3-2
CDR3nt: TGTGCCAGCAGCCAACCTAGCGACTACAATGAGCAGTTCTTC
CDR3aa: CASSQPSDYNEQFF

j_gene: TRBJ2-1
abundance: -
d_gene: -
v_gene: TRBV5-8
CDR3nt: TGTGCCAGCAGCTTGGCCTTTAGCGCCAGAAAATCCTACAATGAGCAGTTCTTC
CDR3aa: CASSLAFSARKSYNEQFF

j_gene: TRBJ1-5
abundance: once
d_gene: TRBD1
v_gene: TRBV7-2
CDR3nt: TGTGCCAGCAGCGGATCCCGACAGGGCTATAGCAATCAGCCCCAGCATTTT
CDR3aa: CASSGSRQGYSNQPQHF

j_gene: TRBJ2-7
abundance: once
d_gene: TRBD2
v_gene: TRBV2
CDR3nt: TGTGCCAGCAAGCAGGAGCGGGAGTTTTTCTACGAGCAGTACTTC
CDR3aa: CASKQEREFFYEQYF

j_gene: TRBJ2-6
abundance: -
d_gene: -
v_gene: TRBV11-2
CDR3nt: TGTGCCAGCAGCTTTACAGCGGTTAGTGGGGCCAACGTCCTGACTTTC
CDR3aa: CASSFTAVSGANVLTF

j_gene: TRBJ1-3
abundance: -
d_gene: -
v_gene: TRBV21-1
CDR3nt: TGTGCCAGCAGCAAAGTAATAGTCGGTAGCGGGCCTAAATGGAGGGGCGCTGGAAACACCATATATTTT
CDR3aa: CASSKVIVGSGPKWRGAGNTIYF

j_gene: TRBJ1-3
abundance: -
d_gene: -
v_gene: TRBV4-3
CDR3nt: TGCGCCAGCAGCCAAGAGGGCCCATTCTTACCTGGAAACACCATATATTTT
CDR3aa: CASSQEGPFLPGNTIYF

j_gene: TRBJ1-2
abundance: once
d_gene: -
v_gene: TRBV21-1
CDR3nt: TGTGCCAGCAGCAACTCTGGCAGGGAAAAAGGCTACACCTTC
CDR3aa: CASSNSGREKGYTF

j_gene: TRBJ2-7
abundance: -
d_gene: -
v_gene: TRBV5-6
CDR3nt: TGTGCCAGCAGCGCGGGACAGTCCTACGAGCAGTACTTC
CDR3aa: CASSAGQSYEQYF

j_gene: TRBJ1-1
abundance: -
d_gene: -
v_gene: TRBV5-4
CDR3nt: TGTGCCAGCAGCTTGGATTTTGACTCGAACACTGAAGCTTTCTTT
CDR3aa: CASSLDFDSNTEAFF